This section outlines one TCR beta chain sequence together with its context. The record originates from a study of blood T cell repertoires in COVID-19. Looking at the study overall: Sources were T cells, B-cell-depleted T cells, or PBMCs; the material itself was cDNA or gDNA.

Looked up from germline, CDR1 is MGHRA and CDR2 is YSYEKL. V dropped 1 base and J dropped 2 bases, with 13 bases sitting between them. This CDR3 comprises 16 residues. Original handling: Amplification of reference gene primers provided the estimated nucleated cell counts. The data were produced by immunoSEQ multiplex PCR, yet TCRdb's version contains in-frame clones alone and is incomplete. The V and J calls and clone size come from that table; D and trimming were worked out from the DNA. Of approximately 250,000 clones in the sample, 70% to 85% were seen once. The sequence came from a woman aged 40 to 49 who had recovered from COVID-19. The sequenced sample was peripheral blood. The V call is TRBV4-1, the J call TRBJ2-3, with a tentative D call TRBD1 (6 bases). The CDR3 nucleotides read TGCGCCAGCAGCCAAGTAGACAGGCGTCTCACAGATACGCAGTATTTT. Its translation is CASSQVDRRLTDTQYF.